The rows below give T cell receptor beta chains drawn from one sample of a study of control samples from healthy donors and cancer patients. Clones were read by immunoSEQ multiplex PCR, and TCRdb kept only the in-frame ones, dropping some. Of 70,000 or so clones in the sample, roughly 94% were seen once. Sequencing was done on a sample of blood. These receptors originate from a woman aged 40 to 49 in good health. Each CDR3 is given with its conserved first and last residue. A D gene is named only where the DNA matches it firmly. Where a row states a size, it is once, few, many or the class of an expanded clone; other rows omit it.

cdr3_aa: CASSLDLWETSGTYEQYF
cdr3_nt: TGTGCCAGCAGCTTAGATCTATGGGAAACTAGCGGGACCTACGAGCAGTACTTC
j_call: TRBJ2-7
d_call: TRBD2
clone_size: NA
v_call: TRBV11-2

cdr3_aa: CASSYGGKNTEAFF
cdr3_nt: TGTGCCAGCAGTTACGGGGGGAAAAACACTGAAGCTTTCTTT
j_call: TRBJ1-1
d_call: NA
clone_size: NA
v_call: TRBV6-5

cdr3_aa: CASSLMVNGELFF
cdr3_nt: TGTGCCAGCAGCTTGATGGTGAACGGGGAGCTGTTTTTT
j_call: TRBJ2-2
d_call: NA
clone_size: few
v_call: TRBV5-8

cdr3_aa: CAWSRTENTEAFF
cdr3_nt: TGTGCCTGGAGTAGGACAGAGAACACTGAAGCTTTCTTT
j_call: TRBJ1-1
d_call: NA
clone_size: NA
v_call: TRBV30

cdr3_aa: CASSYFGGTEAFF
cdr3_nt: TGTGCCAGCAGTTACTTCGGGGGAACTGAAGCTTTCTTT
j_call: TRBJ1-1
d_call: NA
clone_size: NA
v_call: TRBV6-5

cdr3_aa: CASSLWAGELFF
cdr3_nt: TGTGCCAGCAGTTTATGGGCCGGGGAGCTGTTTTTT
j_call: TRBJ2-2
d_call: NA
clone_size: NA
v_call: TRBV12-3/TRBV12-4

cdr3_aa: CSVAGADTQYF
cdr3_nt: TGCAGCGTTGCAGGGGCAGATACGCAGTATTTT
j_call: TRBJ2-3
d_call: NA
clone_size: NA
v_call: TRBV29-1

cdr3_aa: CASSYSTGQGYNEQFF
cdr3_nt: TGTGCCAGCAGTTACTCGACGGGACAGGGCTACAATGAGCAGTTCTTC
j_call: TRBJ2-1
d_call: TRBD1
clone_size: NA
v_call: TRBV6-5

cdr3_aa: CASSPGLRDSTQFF
cdr3_nt: TGCGCCAGCAGTCCGGGTCTGCGGGATTCTACTCAGTTCTTC
j_call: TRBJ2-1
d_call: NA
clone_size: NA
v_call: TRBV4-1

cdr3_aa: CASSPWTHSRGDTQYF
cdr3_nt: TGTGCCAGCAGCCCCTGGACTCATTCTCGTGGCGATACGCAGTATTTT
j_call: TRBJ2-3
d_call: NA
clone_size: NA
v_call: TRBV11-2

cdr3_aa: CASSLSGDNEQFF
cdr3_nt: TGTGCCAGCAGCTTGAGTGGGGACAATGAGCAGTTCTTC
j_call: TRBJ2-1
d_call: NA
clone_size: NA
v_call: TRBV5-4

cdr3_aa: CASRTGGSSYNEQFF
cdr3_nt: TGTGCCAGCCGTACAGGGGGAAGCTCCTACAATGAGCAGTTCTTC
j_call: TRBJ2-1
d_call: TRBD1
clone_size: NA
v_call: TRBV6-5

cdr3_aa: CASLGTGLNEKLFF
cdr3_nt: TGTGCCAGCTTGGGGACAGGGCTTAATGAAAAACTGTTTTTT
j_call: TRBJ1-4
d_call: TRBD1
clone_size: once
v_call: TRBV2

cdr3_aa: CASSEQGADGELFF
cdr3_nt: TGTGCCAGCAGCGAACAGGGGGCGGACGGGGAGCTGTTTTTT
j_call: TRBJ2-2
d_call: TRBD1
clone_size: NA
v_call: TRBV7-2

cdr3_aa: CASSLAGEGEAFF
cdr3_nt: TGCGCCAGCAGCTTGGCAGGGGAAGGTGAAGCTTTCTTT
j_call: TRBJ1-1
d_call: NA
clone_size: once
v_call: TRBV5-1

cdr3_aa: CASRLDRGDQPQHF
cdr3_nt: TGTGCCAGCAGGCTGGACAGGGGAGATCAGCCCCAGCATTTT
j_call: TRBJ1-5
d_call: TRBD1
clone_size: NA
v_call: TRBV28

cdr3_aa: CASSQGQGSEKLFF
cdr3_nt: TGTGCCAGCAGCCAAGGACAGGGGAGTGAAAAACTGTTTTTT
j_call: TRBJ1-4
d_call: TRBD1
clone_size: few
v_call: TRBV7-9

cdr3_aa: CASSRTGTDTGELFF
cdr3_nt: TGTGCCAGCAGTCGTACCGGGACAGACACCGGGGAGCTGTTTTTT
j_call: TRBJ2-2
d_call: TRBD1
clone_size: NA
v_call: TRBV3-1/TRBV3-2

cdr3_aa: CASSLVLPDGYTF
cdr3_nt: TGTGCCAGCAGCTTGGTATTGCCGGACGGCTACACCTTC
j_call: TRBJ1-2
d_call: NA
clone_size: NA
v_call: TRBV5-6

cdr3_aa: CASSQAWGSGNTIYF
cdr3_nt: TGCGCCAGCAGCCAAGCCTGGGGTTCAGGAAACACCATATATTTT
j_call: TRBJ1-3
d_call: NA
clone_size: NA
v_call: TRBV4-1

cdr3_aa: CASSITSHNQPQHF
cdr3_nt: TGTGCCAGTAGCATAACAAGTCATAATCAGCCCCAGCATTTT
j_call: TRBJ1-5
d_call: NA
clone_size: NA
v_call: TRBV19

cdr3_aa: CASSSSSNQPQHF
cdr3_nt: TGTGCCAGCAGCTCCAGTTCCAATCAGCCCCAGCATTTT
j_call: TRBJ1-5
d_call: NA
clone_size: NA
v_call: TRBV7-8

cdr3_aa: CASSLAMGETYEQYF
cdr3_nt: TGTGCCAGTAGCCTTGCGATGGGTGAGACCTACGAGCAGTACTTC
j_call: TRBJ2-7
d_call: NA
clone_size: NA
v_call: TRBV19

cdr3_aa: CASSDETGSLSLEQFF
cdr3_nt: TGTGCCAGCAGCGACGAAACAGGGTCCCTATCTTTAGAGCAGTTCTTC
j_call: TRBJ2-1
d_call: NA
clone_size: NA
v_call: TRBV7-6

cdr3_aa: CASSQQSTNEKLFF
cdr3_nt: TGTGCCAGCAGCCAACAGTCAACTAATGAAAAACTGTTTTTT
j_call: TRBJ1-4
d_call: NA
clone_size: NA
v_call: TRBV3-1/TRBV3-2

cdr3_aa: CASSRNAGPTGNSPLHF
cdr3_nt: TGTGCCAGCAGCCGAAATGCCGGCCCGACAGGGAATTCACCCCTCCACTTT
j_call: TRBJ1-6
d_call: TRBD1
clone_size: NA
v_call: TRBV5-4

cdr3_aa: CASGRGNQPQHF
cdr3_nt: TGTGCCAGCGGGCGGGGCAATCAGCCCCAGCATTTT
j_call: TRBJ1-5
d_call: NA
clone_size: NA
v_call: TRBV27

cdr3_aa: CASSLTGSSVAFF
cdr3_nt: TGTGCCAGCAGCCTGACAGGGTCTTCTGTAGCTTTCTTT
j_call: TRBJ1-1
d_call: TRBD1
clone_size: NA
v_call: TRBV25-1

cdr3_aa: CASSQEPSGRVNEQFF
cdr3_nt: TGCGCCAGCAGCCAAGAACCTAGCGGGAGGGTTAATGAGCAGTTCTTC
j_call: TRBJ2-1
d_call: TRBD2
clone_size: once
v_call: TRBV4-1

cdr3_aa: CASSLAFSGSGNNEQFF
cdr3_nt: TGTGCCAGCAGCTTAGCCTTTAGCGGGAGTGGGAACAATGAGCAGTTCTTC
j_call: TRBJ2-1
d_call: TRBD2
clone_size: NA
v_call: TRBV11-2

cdr3_aa: CASSSGLAGRTDTQYF
cdr3_nt: TGTGCCAGCAGCTCGGGACTAGCGGGAAGGACAGATACGCAGTATTTT
j_call: TRBJ2-3
d_call: TRBD2
clone_size: NA
v_call: TRBV11-2

cdr3_aa: CASSLGRGMNTEAFF
cdr3_nt: TGTGCCAGCAGCTTAGGGCGGGGAATGAACACTGAAGCTTTCTTT
j_call: TRBJ1-1
d_call: NA
clone_size: NA
v_call: TRBV7-6

cdr3_aa: CASSQVVGGAWGEQFF
cdr3_nt: TGCGCCAGCAGCCAAGTAGTCGGGGGGGCATGGGGTGAGCAGTTCTTC
j_call: TRBJ2-1
d_call: TRBD2
clone_size: once
v_call: TRBV4-1

cdr3_aa: CAGNLGAGNEQFF
cdr3_nt: TGTGCCGGAAACCTTGGGGCAGGCAATGAGCAGTTCTTC
j_call: TRBJ2-1
d_call: NA
clone_size: NA
v_call: TRBV2

cdr3_aa: CASKTGFNYGYTF
cdr3_nt: TGTGCCAGTAAGACAGGTTTTAACTATGGCTACACCTTC
j_call: TRBJ1-2
d_call: NA
clone_size: NA
v_call: TRBV19

cdr3_aa: CASSSSQTGNGNTIYF
cdr3_nt: TGCGCCAGCAGCAGCTCTCAAACAGGGAATGGAAACACCATATATTTT
j_call: TRBJ1-3
d_call: NA
clone_size: NA
v_call: TRBV5-1

cdr3_aa: CASSPPGLAGNTGELFF
cdr3_nt: TGTGCCAGCTCACCACCGGGACTAGCGGGGAACACCGGGGAGCTGTTTTTT
j_call: TRBJ2-2
d_call: TRBD2
clone_size: NA
v_call: TRBV18

cdr3_aa: CASSYQSGGMNTEAFF
cdr3_nt: TGTGCCAGCAGTTACCAGTCGGGGGGGATGAACACTGAAGCTTTCTTT
j_call: TRBJ1-1
d_call: NA
clone_size: NA
v_call: TRBV6-5

cdr3_aa: CASSPGGLYSNQPQHF
cdr3_nt: TGTGCCAGCTCGCCGGGCGGACTTTATAGCAATCAGCCCCAGCATTTT
j_call: TRBJ1-5
d_call: NA
clone_size: once
v_call: TRBV11-2

cdr3_aa: CASSYSAATNEKLFF
cdr3_nt: TGTGCCAGCAGTTACTCGGCGGCAACTAATGAAAAACTGTTTTTT
j_call: TRBJ1-4
d_call: NA
clone_size: NA
v_call: TRBV6-5

cdr3_aa: CASSQDRTSEQYF
cdr3_nt: TGCGCCAGCAGCCAAGATAGGACGAGCGAGCAGTACTTC
j_call: TRBJ2-7
d_call: NA
clone_size: NA
v_call: TRBV4-3